One and the same sample provided the 18 T cell receptor beta chains below, sequenced in a study of breast tumors, draining lymph nodes, adjacent tissues. TCRdb redid the calling of the multiplex PCR reads with MiXCR, one entry per CDR3 protein. This table holds approximately 47,000 distinct CDR3 sequences, 20% to 25% found once. The sample taken for sequencing was breast tumor tissue. Receptor source: a female donor with breast cancer. Some clones in this sample may be carry-over from other donors' samples.

The CDR3 loop is CASSPNLGQFF. The CDR3 coding sequence is TGTGCCAGCAGCCCGAACCTGGGCCAGTTCTTC. The chain carries TRBV7-9 and TRBJ2-1; no clear D gene. This CDR3 has 11 residues. V dropped 5 bases and J dropped 13 bases, with 12 bases sitting between them. CDR1 and CDR2 from the germline V gene are SEHNR and FQNEAQ (reference sequence).

In this sample, this clonotype turned up many times. The genes are TRBV19 and TRBJ2-1; 9 positions match TRBD2. Germline V gene data show CDR1 as LNHDA and CDR2 as SQIVND (reference sequence). With V trimmed by 5 bases and J by 1 base, 3 bases remained unmatched. The CDR3 contains 15 residues. The CDR3 DNA is TGTGCCAGTAGTGATAGCGGGAGTTCCTACAATGAGCAGTTCTTC. This translates into CASSDSGSSYNEQFF.

CDR3 DNA: TGTGCCAGCAGTTTAGACCGATACAATGAGCAGTTCTTC. Encoded protein: CASSLDRYNEQFF. The chain couples TRBV27 to TRBJ2-1; D gene uncertain. Trimming removed 2 bases at V and 4 bases at J, with 6 bases between. Germline V gene data show CDR1 as MNHEY and CDR2 as SMNVEV (reference sequence). The CDR3 consists of 13 residues.

This clonotype is deemed medium-sized. The chain is built from TRBV7-2 and TRBJ1-5; D may be TRBD1 (5 bases). There are 15 residues in the CDR3. The germline gives CDR1 SGHTA, CDR2 FQGNSA. V lost 5 bases and J lost 4, with 15 bases in between. In nucleotides, the CDR3 is TGTGCCAGCAGCCCGGCGGGGGGAGGGAATCAGCCCCAGCATTTT. Protein sequence: CASSPAGGGNQPQHF. Combining the CDR3 with reference TRBV7-2 and TRBJ1-5 gives the whole variable domain GAGVSQSPSNKVTEKGKDVELRCDPISGHTALYWYRQSLGQGLEFLIYFQGNSAPDKSGLPSDRFSAERTGGSVSTLTIQRTQQEDSAVYLCASSPAGGGNQPQHFGDGTRLSIL.

CDR3 sequence reads: CASSVHQNTEAFF. The DNA for the CDR3 is TGTGCCAGCAGCGTACATCAGAACACTGAAGCTTTCTTT. The rearrangement uses TRBV9 and TRBJ1-1; the D is unclear. The CDR3 runs 13 residues. Trimming left V 1 base short and J 1 base short, with 5 bases between. The germline V gene has CDR1 SGDLS and CDR2 YYNGEE.

The table lists this clonotype with many counts. The V and J genes are TRBV6-1 and TRBJ1-5; D remains ambiguous. The CDR3 contains 18 residues. V was pared by 5 bases and J by 0 bases, with 20 bases between. Germline CDR1 MNHNS, CDR2 SASEGT. The DNA for the CDR3 is TGTGCCAGCAGTCGCCGGACCTCCCAGAGATATAGCAATCAGCCCCAGCATTTT. Amino acid sequence: CASSRRTSQRYSNQPQHF.

This clonotype showed up many times. CDR3 sequence reads: CSAHEAGTGFMNEQFF. The CDR3 DNA sequence: TGCAGTGCCCACGAAGCCGGGACAGGGTTTATGAATGAGCAGTTCTTC. The chain has TRBV20-1 and TRBJ2-1; TRBD1 agrees at 9 bases. V was clipped by 6 bases and J by 7 bases; unmatched bases: 16. Germline-derived CDR1 and CDR2 are DFQATT and SNEGSKA (reference sequence). The CDR3 is 16 amino acids.

In this sample, this clonotype turned up many times. The V gene is TRBV4-1, the J gene TRBJ2-2, with a tentative D call TRBD2 (5 bases). The V and J ends lost 4 bases and 3 bases respectively, with 12 bases between them. Per germline, CDR1 MGHRA and CDR2 YSYEKL. CDR3 length: 15 residues. CDR3 sequence: CASSPWTGYTGELFF. In DNA, the CDR3 is TGCGCCAGCAGCCCCTGGACTGGTTACACCGGGGAGCTGTTTTTT.

In its sample, this clonotype was seen many times. DNA for the CDR3: TGTGCCAGCAGCGTAGGAGTCGGGACACAACCCTACGAGCAGTACTTC. Translating it yields CASSVGVGTQPYEQYF. The chain combines TRBV9 with TRBJ2-7, with D possibly being TRBD1 (6 bases). The CDR3 is 16 amino acids. Germline V gene lookup returns CDR1 SGDLS and CDR2 YYNGEE. V was shortened by 0 bases and J by 2 bases, with 15 bases between the two germline ends. Based on the CDR3 plus reference TRBV9 and TRBJ2-7, the full variable domain is DSGVTQTPKHLITATGQRVTLRCSPRSGDLSVYWYQQSLDQGLQFLIQYYNGEERAKGNILERFSAQQFPDLHSELNLSSLELGDSALYFCASSVGVGTQPYEQYFGPGTRLTVT.

This clonotype was detected many times. This chain joins TRBV12-3 or TRBV12-4 and TRBJ2-3; D assignment may be TRBD1 or TRBD2 (5 bases each). The CDR3 length is 17 residues. Trimming shortened V by 6 bases and J by 6 bases, and 25 bases separated the two germline ends. The CDR3 is CASRPLGVGPRLDTQYF. The CDR3 nucleotides read TGTGCCAGCAGGCCATTGGGGGTAGGCCCGAGACTGGATACGCAGTATTTT.

There are a few counts of this clonotype. The chain employs TRBV28 and TRBJ1-5; 9 bases fit TRBD1. Germline V gene data show CDR1 as MDHEN and CDR2 as SYDVKM. The CDR3 runs to 14 residues. With V trimmed by 5 bases and J by 5 bases, 4 bases remained unmatched. The CDR3 sequence is CASSLRTGDQPQHF. The CDR3 DNA reads TGTGCCAGCAGTCTTCGGACAGGGGATCAGCCCCAGCATTTT.

This clonotype was detected many times. A read error is possible here, since a much larger clone lies one base away. This chain links TRBV18 with TRBJ2-5, with no clear D. The CDR3 spans 15 residues. Looked up from germline, CDR1 is KGHSH and CDR2 is LQKENI. CDR3 amino acids: CASSPGNTLRETQSF. The CDR3 DNA reads as TGTGCCAGCTCACCGGGGAACACCCTGAGAGAGACCCAGTCCTTC.

As for this clonotype: A much more abundant neighbour one base away suggests this may be a read error. V usage is TRBV27 and J usage is TRBJ2-7; 8 nucleotides agree with TRBD1. The CDR3 runs to 14 residues. Germline V gives CDR1 MNHEY, CDR2 SMNVEV (reference sequence). Trimming cost V 6 bases and J 5 bases; bases outside gene matches: 9. In DNA form, the CDR3 reads TGTGCCAGCAGGGGGTGGACAGGGTCCGACGAGCAGTACTTC. Translation gives CASRGWTGSDEQYF.

V gene TRBV4-2 combines with J gene TRBJ2-5; possibly TRBD1 or TRBD2 for D (5 bases each). Per the germline V gene, CDR1 is LGHNA and CDR2 is YNFKEQ. The CDR3 has 17 residues. With 1 base removed from V and 2 bases from J, the gap between germline ends came to 17 bases. The CDR3 nucleotides read TGTGCCAGCAGCCAAGTCCCCGGGACCCAGTTTCAAGAGACCCAGTACTTC. Translating gives CASSQVPGTQFQETQYF.

This clonotype was found many times. The chain uses TRBV3-1 and TRBJ2-3; 8 nucleotides align to TRBD1. Germline trimming cut 4 bases from V and 5 bases from J; bases unmatched to any gene: 5. Germline V CDR1 and CDR2: LGHDT, YNNKEL (reference sequence). There are 14 residues in the CDR3. CDR3 DNA sequence: TGTGCCAGCAGCCGACGACAGGGGTTAGATACGCAGTATTTT. Residues: CASSRRQGLDTQYF.

The genes are TRBV12-3 or TRBV12-4 and TRBJ2-7; 8 bases agree with TRBD1. V lost 6 bases, J lost 4 bases, and 8 bases stayed unmatched. This CDR3 has 14 residues. Written as DNA, the CDR3 is TGTGCCAGCAGGGGACAGGCCCCAAATTACGAGCAGTACTTC. Protein sequence: CASRGQAPNYEQYF.

This clonotype was recorded at least ten times. The rearrangement uses TRBV7-2 and TRBJ1-3; D not resolved. CDR1 SGHTA and CDR2 FQGNSA come from the germline V gene. With 5 bases removed from V and 0 bases from J, the gap between germline ends came to 11 bases. The length of the CDR3 is 15 residues. CDR3 coding DNA: TGTGCCAGCAGCCGTGATAGTACCTCTGGAAACACCATATATTTT. It encodes CASSRDSTSGNTIYF.

This clonotype came up many times. This chain connects TRBV6-5 to TRBJ1-6; 7 bases are shared with TRBD1. In germline, CDR1 is MNHEY, CDR2 SVGAGI. V lost 6 bases to trimming and J lost 9 bases; unmatched junction nucleotides: 11. CDR3 length equals 15 residues. The CDR3 nucleotides read TGTGCCAGCAGCCGTGCAACAGGGGACCCTTCACCCCTCCACTTT. This sequence encodes CASSRATGDPSPLHF.